This T cell receptor (beta chain) was sequenced in a study of blood T cell repertoires in COVID-19. The repertoire was sequenced with immunoSEQ multiplex PCR; TCRdb's copy has only in-frame clones and lacks some. The sample yields over 250,000 clones, over 75% seen once. Deletions cut 1 base from V and 0 bases from J, with 12 bases between. Germline V gene data show CDR1 as SGHAT and CDR2 as FQNNGV. The CDR3 sequence is 16 residues long. The specimen sequenced was peripheral blood. The chain is built from TRBV11-2 and TRBJ1-2; no definite D call. The source of this sequence is a woman in her seventies with COVID-19, enrolled during active disease. The CDR3 bases are TGTGCCAGCAGCTTAGCATTATTTCAGTCTAACTATGGCTACACCTTC. It specifies CASSLALFQSNYGYTF.